This passage covers 28 T cell receptor beta chains from one sample sequenced in a study of T cell repertoires in cytomegalovirus infection. Antigen specificity for these receptors is unknown. TCRdb processed the reads anew with MiXCR; each CDR3 protein has one entry. This table has some 560,000 distinct CDR3 sequences, roughly 43% appearing once. Sequencing used cultured PBMCs, obtained from culture after CMV antigen stimulation. These receptors were taken from a human donor in good health (CMV status not recorded). Some clones in this sample may be carry-over from other donors' samples.

This chain uses TRBV20-1 with TRBJ2-1; D is possibly TRBD2 (6 bases). The CDR3 contains 15 residues. V lost 3 bases, J lost 6 bases, and 18 bases lay in between. CDR1 and CDR2 (germline): DFQATT, SNEGSKA (reference sequence). CDR3 amino acids: CSARGGLPGTNEQFF. CDR3 DNA sequence: TGCAGTGCTAGGGGGGGACTCCCAGGGACCAATGAGCAGTTCTTC.

This clonotype was observed once. The chain carries TRBV4-1 and TRBJ2-1; 10 positions match TRBD2. The CDR3 has 15 residues. CDR1 and CDR2 (germline): MGHRA, YSYEKL. V dropped 5 bases and J dropped 2; count of bases not matched to a gene: 3. In DNA, the CDR3 is TGCGCCAGCAGCGAAAGCGGGAGGGCCTACAATGAGCAGTTCTTC. Its protein product is CASSESGRAYNEQFF.

This clonotype was detected only a few times. The chain links TRBV28 to TRBJ2-7; 10 bases fit TRBD1. The CDR3 has 14 amino acids. Germline assignment: CDR1 MDHEN and CDR2 SYDVKM. The V gene end was trimmed by 8 bases and the J gene end by 3 bases; junction bases not matched to a gene: 7. This chain's CDR3 is CASRGTGVSYEQYF. In DNA, the CDR3 is TGTGCCAGCCGAGGGACAGGGGTAAGCTACGAGCAGTACTTC.

The chain carries TRBV19 and TRBJ2-1, with TRBD2 as a possible D gene (7 bases). The CDR3 runs 14 residues. Trimming shortened V by 5 bases and J by 3 bases, and 11 bases separated the two germline ends. Germline V gene sequence: CDR1 LNHDA, CDR2 SQIVND (reference sequence). The CDR3 region has the DNA TGTGCCAGTAGTTTGCGGGGGCGCTACAATGAGCAGTTCTTC. As protein: CASSLRGRYNEQFF.

This clonotype occurred a few times. The V gene is TRBV6-5, the J gene TRBJ1-6; weak D call: TRBD1 (5 bases). The CDR3 extends over 13 amino acids. V gave up 6 bases and J gave up 10 bases, with 13 bases separating them. Germline V lookup: CDR1 MNHEY, CDR2 SVGAGI. CDR3 amino acids: CASSTGPRSPLHF. Here the CDR3 DNA reads TGTGCCAGCAGCACGGGGCCCCGGTCACCCCTCCACTTT.

CDR3 DNA: TGTGCCAGCAGGAGGGAGAACTATGGCTACACCTTC. As protein: CASRRENYGYTF. This rearrangement joins TRBV7-2 to TRBJ1-2; D is ambiguous. The V gene lost 6 bases and the J gene lost 2 bases, with 7 bases spanning the gap. Germline V CDR1 and CDR2: SGHTA, FQGNSA. This CDR3 contains 12 residues.

J is TRBJ2-7 and V is TRBV5-1; no clear D. The ends were cut back, 6 bases at V and 0 bases at J, with 16 bases in the middle. The length of the CDR3 is 15 residues. Looked up from germline, CDR1 is SGHRS and CDR2 is YFSETQ. This CDR3 reads CASTPGGTYSYEQYF. The CDR3 DNA reads as TGCGCCAGCACCCCCGGCGGTACTTACTCCTACGAGCAGTACTTC.

The chain joins TRBV7-8 to TRBJ2-5; TRBD2 agrees at 9 bases. Germline V gene sequence: CDR1 SGHVS, CDR2 FQNEAQ. CDR3 length equals 15 residues. After removal of 5 bases from V and 5 bases from J, the junction contained 9 bases not matched to a gene. The CDR3 here is CASSQGTSRRETQYF. In DNA, the CDR3 is TGTGCCAGCAGCCAGGGGACTAGCCGGAGGGAGACCCAGTACTTC.

This clonotype has a count of ten or more. CDR3 DNA sequence: TGTGCCAGCAGAAACCCAGGGAACACTGAAGCTTTCTTT. It yields the protein CASRNPGNTEAFF. The genes are TRBV7-2 and TRBJ1-1; D uncertain. CDR1 is SGHTA, CDR2 FQGNSA, per germline. The CDR3 length is 13 residues. Trimming stripped 6 bases from V and 1 base from J, with 9 bases between.

This clonotype occurred a few times. This chain uses TRBV6-5 with TRBJ2-2; D not certain. Trimming shortened V by 7 bases and J by 0 bases, and 6 bases separated the two germline ends. Germline V gene sequence: CDR1 MNHEY, CDR2 SVGAGI. This CDR3 has 13 amino acids. DNA of the CDR3: TGTGCCAGCAAACCCACGAACACCGGGGAGCTGTTTTTT. Translated, it gives CASKPTNTGELFF.

The chain employs TRBV28 and TRBJ2-7; 8 bases align to TRBD1. The CDR3 contains 15 residues. The ends lost 7 bases at V and 1 base at J; junction bases unmatched: 9. Germline V gene lookup returns CDR1 MDHEN and CDR2 SYDVKM. CDR3 protein: CASNDNRGSSYEQYF. The CDR3, as DNA: TGTGCCAGCAACGACAACAGGGGGTCGTCCTACGAGCAGTACTTC.

This chain connects TRBV11-2 to TRBJ2-1; TRBD2 agrees at 10 bases. Germline values: CDR1 SGHAT, CDR2 FQNNGV. Germline trimming cut 3 bases from V and 15 bases from J; bases unmatched to any gene: 8. CDR3 length equals 13 residues. CDR3 protein: CASSFRAGGAWFF. In DNA, the CDR3 is TGTGCCAGCAGCTTCCGAGCGGGGGGGGCTTGGTTCTTC.

V and J are TRBV6-1 and TRBJ2-5, with D maybe TRBD1 (6 bases). Germline V gene data show CDR1 as MNHNS and CDR2 as SASEGT. V lost 5 bases to trimming and J lost 2 bases, with 12 bases between them. This CDR3 spans 14 amino acids. DNA for the CDR3: TGTGCCAGCAGTCCCAGCGACAGGCAAGAGACCCAGTACTTC. This sequence encodes CASSPSDRQETQYF.

The chain combines TRBV11-3 with TRBJ2-1, with D possibly matching TRBD2 (6 bases). Germline V gene data show CDR1 as SGHNT and CDR2 as YENEEA. The CDR3 length is 17 residues. V lost 5 bases to trimming and J lost 0 bases, with 17 bases between them. The CDR3 nucleotides are TGTGCCAGCAGCCCCCAAGGACTACCTAGCTCCTACAATGAGCAGTTCTTC. Protein product: CASSPQGLPSSYNEQFF.

The V call is TRBV7-8, the J call TRBJ2-1; 15 bases match TRBD2. Trimming took 4 bases from V and 2 from J; bases not matched to a gene: 12. Germline V CDR1 and CDR2: SGHVS, FQNEAQ. There are 20 residues in the CDR3. The CDR3 DNA follows: TGTGCCAGCAGCTACCCCTACGGACTAGCGGGGGGGAACGCCTACAATGAGCAGTTCTTC. Protein: CASSYPYGLAGGNAYNEQFF.

This clonotype was observed once. The chain combines TRBV28 with TRBJ1-5; tentatively, D is TRBD1 (6 bases). This CDR3 has 17 residues. Germline CDR1 MDHEN, CDR2 SYDVKM. Trimming stripped 1 base from V and 3 bases from J, with 16 bases between. DNA for the CDR3: TGTGCCAGCAGTTTATTGGGGACGCGGGGGGCCAATCAGCCCCAGCATTTT. As protein: CASSLLGTRGANQPQHF.

This clonotype was counted between two and nine times. The chain uses TRBV19 and TRBJ2-3, with D perhaps assigned TRBD1 or TRBD2 (5 bases each). With 3 bases removed from V and 4 bases from J, the gap between germline ends came to 14 bases. Germline assignment: CDR1 LNHDA and CDR2 SQIVND (reference sequence). The length of the CDR3 is 15 residues. CDR3 nucleotide sequence: TGTGCCAGTAGTATCCGGGACCTGGAGGCAGATACGCAGTATTTT. Translated: CASSIRDLEADTQYF.

The rearrangement uses TRBV19 and TRBJ2-1; D perhaps matches TRBD2 (5 bases). The CDR3 runs to 15 residues. Germline values: CDR1 LNHDA, CDR2 SQIVND (reference sequence). Trimming removed 4 bases at V and 3 bases at J, with 13 bases between. The CDR3 region is CASSTVLGIYNEQFF. DNA for the CDR3: TGTGCCAGTAGTACCGTCCTCGGGATCTACAATGAGCAGTTCTTC.

This clonotype appeared a few times. The chain joins TRBV7-8 to TRBJ2-7; D is unclear. This CDR3 is 15 amino acids long. Per the germline V gene, CDR1 is SGHVS and CDR2 is FQNEAQ. Trimming pared 8 bases from V and 2 bases from J, leaving 19 bases between. The CDR3 reads CASASGKGLPYEQYF. In DNA form, the CDR3 reads TGTGCCAGCGCCTCGGGCAAAGGCTTGCCCTACGAGCAGTACTTC. Complete variable domain (other parts from reference TRBV7-8 and TRBJ2-7): GAGVSQSPRYKVAKRGQDVALRCDPISGHVSLFWYQQALGQGPEFLTYFQNEAQLDKSGLPSDRFFAERPEGSVSTLKIQRTQQEDSAVYLCASASGKGLPYEQYFGPGTRLTVT.

This clonotype has only a few counts. The CDR3: CASLGERTEAFF. The CDR3 region has the DNA TGTGCCAGTCTAGGGGAGCGCACTGAAGCTTTCTTT. The chain recombines TRBV7-6 with TRBJ1-1, with a tentative D call TRBD1 (5 bases). The CDR3 is 12 residues long. V was shortened by 9 bases and J by 4 bases, with 12 bases between the two germline ends. From germline, CDR1 is SGHVS and CDR2 FNYEAQ.

V gene TRBV4-1 combines with J gene TRBJ2-5; the match to TRBD2 covers 10 bases. This CDR3 is built from 18 residues. Germline assignment: CDR1 MGHRA and CDR2 YSYEKL. V lost 1 base, J lost 4 bases, and 12 bases stayed unmatched. CDR3 loop: CASSQVLEVAGGGETQYF. The CDR3 bases are TGCGCCAGCAGCCAAGTTCTGGAGGTAGCGGGAGGTGGAGAGACCCAGTACTTC.

Only one count was recorded for this clonotype. This chain links TRBV9 with TRBJ2-7, with a possible D match to TRBD1 (5 bases). The CDR3 is 16 residues long. Trimming left V 3 bases short and J 2 bases short, with 18 bases between. The germline V gene encodes CDR1 SGDLS and CDR2 YYNGEE. CDR3: CASSAQGDVSPYEQYF. The CDR3 bases are TGTGCCAGCAGCGCGCAAGGGGATGTGTCCCCCTACGAGCAGTACTTC.

The chain is built from TRBV20-1 and TRBJ1-1, with D perhaps TRBD1 (5 bases). CDR1 is DFQATT and CDR2 is SNEGSKA in the germline V gene (reference sequence). The CDR3 loop spans 12 amino acids. V was shortened by 5 bases and J by 3 bases, with 10 bases between the two germline ends. The CDR3, as DNA: TGCAGTGCTCCCGGGGCGGACACTGAAGCTTTCTTT. Protein: CSAPGADTEAFF.

There are a few counts of this clonotype. The DNA of the CDR3 is TGTGCCAGCAGTTTGCGGCCCCAGGGAGGGGAGACCCAGTACTTC. Encoded protein: CASSLRPQGGETQYF. The chain employs TRBV12-3 or TRBV12-4 and TRBJ2-5; 7 bases match TRBD2. The CDR3 has 15 residues. V lost 3 bases, J lost 5 bases, and 9 bases stayed unmatched.

This clonotype appeared a single time. Mismatch with germline at one junction end may stem from a read error. The rearrangement links TRBV5-5 to TRBJ1-1, with a tentative D call TRBD1 (6 bases). The germline V gene encodes CDR1 SGHKS and CDR2 YYEKEE (reference sequence). The CDR3 is 12 amino acids. In DNA, the CDR3 is TGTGCCAGCAGTGGGGACACCCCTAGTAAGATCTTT. Amino acid sequence: CASSGDTPSKIF.

This clonotype turned up a few times. The J gene is TRBJ1-1, the V gene TRBV19; D ambiguous. Deletions cut 1 base from V and 5 bases from J, with 14 bases between. In germline, CDR1 is LNHDA, CDR2 SQIVND (reference sequence). CDR3 length equals 15 residues. The CDR3 DNA reads TGTGCCAGTAGTATAGTTCCGGGCTCGGGGACTGAAGCTTTCTTT. It codes for CASSIVPGSGTEAFF.

This chain connects TRBV10-3 to TRBJ1-1, with 8 bases lining up with TRBD1. Germline V lookup: CDR1 ENHRY, CDR2 SYGVKD. The junction had 3 bases not matched to a gene; V was cut back by 4 bases and J by 8 bases. This CDR3 has 12 residues. The CDR3, as DNA: TGTGCCATCAGTGGGCAGGGGGCCGAAGCTTTCTTT. It specifies CAISGQGAEAFF.

This sequence joins TRBV7-2 and TRBJ2-1; D call uncertain. The V end lost 8 bases, the J end lost 0 bases, and 8 bases lay between the germline ends. Germline lookup yields CDR1 SGHTA and CDR2 FQGNSA. This CDR3 is built from 13 residues. The CDR3 DNA is TGTGCCAGCGAGCCCAGCTCCTACAATGAGCAGTTCTTC. Protein: CASEPSSYNEQFF.